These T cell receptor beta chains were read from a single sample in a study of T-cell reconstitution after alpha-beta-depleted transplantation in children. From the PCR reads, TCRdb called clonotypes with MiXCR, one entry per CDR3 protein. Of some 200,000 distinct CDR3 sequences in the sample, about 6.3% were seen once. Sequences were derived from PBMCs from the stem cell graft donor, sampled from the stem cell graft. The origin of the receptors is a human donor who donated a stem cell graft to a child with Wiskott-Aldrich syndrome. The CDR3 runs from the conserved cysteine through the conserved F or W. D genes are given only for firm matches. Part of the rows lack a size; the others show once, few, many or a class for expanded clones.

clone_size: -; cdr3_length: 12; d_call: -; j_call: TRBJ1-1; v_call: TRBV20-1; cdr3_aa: CSARGVVTEAFF; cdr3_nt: TGCAGTGCTAGAGGCGTGGTTACTGAAGCTTTCTTT
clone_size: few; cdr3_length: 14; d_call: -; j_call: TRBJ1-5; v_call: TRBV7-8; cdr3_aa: CASSYDYSNQPQHF; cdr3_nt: TGTGCCAGCAGCTACGACTACAGCAATCAGCCCCAGCATTTT
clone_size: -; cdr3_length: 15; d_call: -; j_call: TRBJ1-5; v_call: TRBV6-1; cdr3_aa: CASWKGSVEDQPQHF; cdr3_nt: TGTGCCAGCTGGAAGGGAAGTGTTGAAGATCAGCCCCAGCATTTT
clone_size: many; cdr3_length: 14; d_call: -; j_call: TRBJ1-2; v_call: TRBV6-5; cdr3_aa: CASSMDRTNYGYTF; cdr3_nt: TGTGCCAGCAGCATGGACAGAACAAACTATGGCTACACCTTC
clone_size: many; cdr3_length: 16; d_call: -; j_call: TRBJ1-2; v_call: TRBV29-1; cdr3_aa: CSEPFFSLDINYGYTF; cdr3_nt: TGCAGCGAACCGTTCTTTTCATTGGACATTAACTATGGCTACACCTTC
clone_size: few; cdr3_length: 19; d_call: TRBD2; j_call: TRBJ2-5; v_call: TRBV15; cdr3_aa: CATSRLPPSGRALGETQYF; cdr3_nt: TGTGCCACCAGCAGACTCCCACCTAGCGGGAGGGCGCTCGGGGAGACCCAGTACTTC
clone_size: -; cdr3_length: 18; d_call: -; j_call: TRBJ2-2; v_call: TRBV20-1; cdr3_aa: CSARVDFWTEKNTGELFF; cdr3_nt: TGCAGTGCCCGCGTGGATTTCTGGACAGAGAAGAACACCGGGGAGCTGTTTTTT
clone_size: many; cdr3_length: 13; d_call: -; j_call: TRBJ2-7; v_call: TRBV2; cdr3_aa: CAAGSDSHYEQYF; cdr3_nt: TGTGCCGCAGGCTCGGACAGCCACTACGAGCAGTACTTC
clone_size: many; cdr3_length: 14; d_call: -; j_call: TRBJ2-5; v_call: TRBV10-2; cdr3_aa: CASSEWAIEETQYF; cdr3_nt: TGCGCCAGCAGTGAGTGGGCCATCGAAGAGACCCAGTACTTC
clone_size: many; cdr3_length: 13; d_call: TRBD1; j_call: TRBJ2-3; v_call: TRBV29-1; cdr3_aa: CSGSRGPGDTQYF; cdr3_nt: TGCAGCGGGTCCAGGGGGCCAGGGGATACGCAGTATTTT
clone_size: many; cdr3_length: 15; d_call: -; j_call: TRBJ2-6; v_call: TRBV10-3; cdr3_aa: CAISERPSGANVLTF; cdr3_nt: TGTGCCATCAGTGAGCGGCCCTCTGGGGCCAACGTCCTGACTTTC
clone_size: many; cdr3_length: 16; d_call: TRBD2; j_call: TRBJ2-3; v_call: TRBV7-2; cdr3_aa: CASRTGTSGRADTQYF; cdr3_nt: TGTGCCAGCAGGACCGGGACTAGCGGGAGGGCAGATACGCAGTATTTT
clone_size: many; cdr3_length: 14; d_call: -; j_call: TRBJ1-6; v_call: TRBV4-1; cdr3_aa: CASSPRDWNSPLHF; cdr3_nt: TGCGCCAGCAGCCCCCGGGACTGGAATTCACCCCTCCACTTT
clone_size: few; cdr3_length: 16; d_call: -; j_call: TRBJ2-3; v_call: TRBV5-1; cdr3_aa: CASSYLSAGLSDTQYF; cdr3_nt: TGCGCCAGCAGCTACCTCTCGGCAGGTCTTTCAGATACGCAGTATTTT
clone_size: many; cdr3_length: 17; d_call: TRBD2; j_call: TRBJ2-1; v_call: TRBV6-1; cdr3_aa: CASSVFGTSGRWDEQFF; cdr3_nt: TGTGCCAGCAGTGTATTCGGGACTAGCGGTAGATGGGATGAGCAGTTCTTC
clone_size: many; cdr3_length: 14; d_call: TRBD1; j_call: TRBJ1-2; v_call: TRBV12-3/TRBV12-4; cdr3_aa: CASGLGQGAYGYTF; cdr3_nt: TGTGCCAGTGGACTTGGACAGGGGGCGTATGGCTACACCTTC
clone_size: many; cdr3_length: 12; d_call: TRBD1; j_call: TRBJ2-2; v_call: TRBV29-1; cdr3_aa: CSVVQGAGELFF; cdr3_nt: TGCAGCGTTGTACAGGGGGCCGGGGAGCTGTTTTTT
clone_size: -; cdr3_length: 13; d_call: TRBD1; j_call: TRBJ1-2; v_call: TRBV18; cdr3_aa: CASSPDREDGYTF; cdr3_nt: TGTGCCAGCTCACCGGACAGGGAGGATGGCTACACCTTC
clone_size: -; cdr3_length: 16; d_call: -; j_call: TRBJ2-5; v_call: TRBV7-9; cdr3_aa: CASSLPTQTTGETQYF; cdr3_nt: TGTGCCAGCAGCTTACCCACCCAGACTACCGGGGAGACCCAGTACTTC
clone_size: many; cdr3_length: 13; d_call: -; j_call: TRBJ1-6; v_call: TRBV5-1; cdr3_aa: CASSPEGDSPLHF; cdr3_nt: TGCGCCAGCAGCCCGGAGGGGGATTCACCCCTCCACTTT
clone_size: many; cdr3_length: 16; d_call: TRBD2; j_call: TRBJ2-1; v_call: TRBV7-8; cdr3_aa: CASSRGGPGAYNEQFF; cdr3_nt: TGTGCCAGCAGCCGGGGGGGTCCGGGAGCCTACAATGAGCAGTTCTTC
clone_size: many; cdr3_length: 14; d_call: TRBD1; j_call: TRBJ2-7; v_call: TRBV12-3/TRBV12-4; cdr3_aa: CASSSNRGAYEQYF; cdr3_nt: TGTGCCAGCAGTTCCAACAGGGGAGCCTACGAGCAGTACTTC
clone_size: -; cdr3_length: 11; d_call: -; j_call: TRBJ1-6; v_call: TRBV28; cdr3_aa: CASSPGSPLHF; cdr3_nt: TGTGCCAGCAGTCCCGGTTCACCCCTCCACTTT
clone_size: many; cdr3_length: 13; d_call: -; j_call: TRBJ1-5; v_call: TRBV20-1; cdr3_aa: CSARSDSNQPQHF; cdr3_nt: TGCAGTGCTAGATCGGATAGCAATCAGCCCCAGCATTTT
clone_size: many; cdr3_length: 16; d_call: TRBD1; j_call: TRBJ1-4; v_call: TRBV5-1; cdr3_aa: CASTPGTAATNEKLFF; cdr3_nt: TGCGCCAGCACCCCCGGGACAGCGGCAACTAATGAAAAACTGTTTTTT
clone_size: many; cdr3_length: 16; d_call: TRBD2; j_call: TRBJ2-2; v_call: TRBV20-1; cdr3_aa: CSARKLAVLDTGELFF; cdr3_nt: TGCAGTGCTAGAAAACTAGCGGTTCTGGACACCGGGGAGCTGTTTTTT
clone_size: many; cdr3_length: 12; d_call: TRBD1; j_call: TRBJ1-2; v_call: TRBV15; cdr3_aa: CATSKTGDGYTF; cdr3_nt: TGTGCCACCAGCAAGACAGGGGATGGCTACACCTTC
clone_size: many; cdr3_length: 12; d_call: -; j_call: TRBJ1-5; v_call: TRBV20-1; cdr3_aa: CSAIYSNQPQHF; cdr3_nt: TGCAGTGCAATTTATAGCAATCAGCCCCAGCATTTT
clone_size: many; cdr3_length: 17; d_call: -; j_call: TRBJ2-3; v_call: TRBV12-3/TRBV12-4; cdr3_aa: CASSPMAHGYSTDTQYF; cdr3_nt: TGTGCCAGCAGTCCTATGGCCCATGGCTATAGCACAGATACGCAGTATTTT
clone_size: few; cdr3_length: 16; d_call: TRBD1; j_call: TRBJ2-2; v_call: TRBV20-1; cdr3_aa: CSANTPGQGATGELFF; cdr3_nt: TGCAGTGCCAACACCCCGGGACAGGGGGCGACCGGGGAGCTGTTTTTT
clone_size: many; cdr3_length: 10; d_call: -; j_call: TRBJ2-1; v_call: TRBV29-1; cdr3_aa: CSSWDNEQFF; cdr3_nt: TGCAGCTCCTGGGACAATGAGCAGTTCTTC
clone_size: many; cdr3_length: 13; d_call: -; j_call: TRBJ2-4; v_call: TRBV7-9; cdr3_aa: CASSAPSEDIQYF; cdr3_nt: TGTGCCAGCAGCGCCCCAAGTGAGGACATTCAGTACTTC
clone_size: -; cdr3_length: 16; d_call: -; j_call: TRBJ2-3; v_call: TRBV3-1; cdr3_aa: CASSQDLPPKRDTQYF; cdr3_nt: TGTGCCAGCAGCCAAGATTTACCCCCCAAACGAGATACGCAGTATTTT
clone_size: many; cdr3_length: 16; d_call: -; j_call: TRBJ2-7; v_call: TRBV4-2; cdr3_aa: CASSQERVGASYEQYF; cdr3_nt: TGTGCCAGCAGCCAAGAACGGGTAGGGGCGAGCTACGAGCAGTACTTC
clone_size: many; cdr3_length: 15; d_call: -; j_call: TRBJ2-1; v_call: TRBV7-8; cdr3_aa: CASSWAGRSYNEQFF; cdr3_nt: TGTGCCAGCAGCTGGGCTGGTCGGTCCTACAATGAGCAGTTCTTC
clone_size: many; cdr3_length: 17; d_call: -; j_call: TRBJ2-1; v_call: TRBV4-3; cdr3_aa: CASSQGAGGSLQPEQFF; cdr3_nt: TGCGCCAGCAGCCAAGGGGCTGGCGGGTCTCTACAACCTGAGCAGTTCTTC
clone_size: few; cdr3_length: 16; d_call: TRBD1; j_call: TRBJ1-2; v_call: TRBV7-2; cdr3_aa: CASRGGQGALDYGYTF; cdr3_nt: TGTGCCAGCAGAGGTGGACAGGGGGCTTTGGATTATGGCTACACCTTC
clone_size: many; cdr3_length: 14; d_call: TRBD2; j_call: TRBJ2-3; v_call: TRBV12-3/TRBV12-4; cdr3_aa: CASGISGKTDTQYF; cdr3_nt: TGTGCCAGCGGGATTAGCGGGAAGACAGATACGCAGTATTTT
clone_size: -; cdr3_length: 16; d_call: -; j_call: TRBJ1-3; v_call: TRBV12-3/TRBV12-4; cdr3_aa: CASSPDRRNSGNTIYF; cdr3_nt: TGTGCCAGCAGTCCTGACAGGAGAAACTCTGGAAACACCATATATTTT
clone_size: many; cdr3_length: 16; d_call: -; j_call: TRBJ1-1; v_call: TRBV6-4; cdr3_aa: CASSATWAEGHTEAFF; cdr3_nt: TGTGCCAGCAGTGCTACCTGGGCTGAGGGGCACACTGAAGCTTTCTTT
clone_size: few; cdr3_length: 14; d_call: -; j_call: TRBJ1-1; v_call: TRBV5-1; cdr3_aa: CASSFWTVNTEAFF; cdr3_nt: TGCGCCAGCAGCTTCTGGACAGTGAACACTGAAGCTTTCTTT
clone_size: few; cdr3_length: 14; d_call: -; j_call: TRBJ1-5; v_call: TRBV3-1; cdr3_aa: CASSQDTEYVPQHF; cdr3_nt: TGTGCCAGCAGCCAAGATACAGAGTACGTGCCCCAGCATTTT
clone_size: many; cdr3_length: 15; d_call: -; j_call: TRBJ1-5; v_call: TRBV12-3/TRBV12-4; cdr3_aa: CASSLMGASGQPQHF; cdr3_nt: TGTGCCAGCAGTTTAATGGGGGCCTCGGGACAGCCCCAGCATTTT
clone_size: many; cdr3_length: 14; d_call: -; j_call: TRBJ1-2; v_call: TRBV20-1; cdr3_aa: CSARDPAGFYGYTF; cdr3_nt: TGCAGTGCTAGAGATCCTGCAGGTTTCTATGGCTACACCTTC
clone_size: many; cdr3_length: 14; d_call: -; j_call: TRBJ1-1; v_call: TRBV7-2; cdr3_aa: CASSVEGGDTEAFF; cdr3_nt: TGTGCCAGCAGCGTCGAGGGAGGCGACACTGAAGCTTTCTTT
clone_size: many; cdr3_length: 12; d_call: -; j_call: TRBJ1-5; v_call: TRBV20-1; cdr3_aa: CSAHTSNQPQHF; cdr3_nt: TGCAGTGCGCACACTAGCAATCAGCCCCAGCATTTT
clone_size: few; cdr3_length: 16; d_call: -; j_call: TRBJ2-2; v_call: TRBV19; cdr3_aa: CASSINRGNYTGELFF; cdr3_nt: TGTGCCAGTAGTATTAATCGTGGGAATTACACCGGGGAGCTGTTTTTT
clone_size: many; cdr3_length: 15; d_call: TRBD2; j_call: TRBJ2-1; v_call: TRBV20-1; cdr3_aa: CSARFTSGRYNEQFF; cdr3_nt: TGCAGTGCTAGATTCACTAGCGGGCGCTACAATGAGCAGTTCTTC
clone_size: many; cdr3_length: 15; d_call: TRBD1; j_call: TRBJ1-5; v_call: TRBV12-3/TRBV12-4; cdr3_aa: CASRLAGGRNQPQHF; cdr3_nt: TGTGCCAGCAGGCTAGCAGGGGGTCGGAATCAGCCCCAGCATTTT
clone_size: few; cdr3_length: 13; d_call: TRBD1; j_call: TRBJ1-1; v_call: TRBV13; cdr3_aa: CASSYRDSTEAFF; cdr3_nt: TGTGCCAGCAGTTACCGGGACAGTACTGAAGCTTTCTTT
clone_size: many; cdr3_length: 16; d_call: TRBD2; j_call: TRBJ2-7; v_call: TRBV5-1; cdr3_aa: CASSLGGGVPPYEQYF; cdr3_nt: TGCGCCAGCAGCTTGGGTGGGGGGGTTCCGCCCTACGAGCAGTACTTC
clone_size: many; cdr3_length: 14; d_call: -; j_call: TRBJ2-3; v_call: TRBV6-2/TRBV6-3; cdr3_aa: CASSSDFHTDTQYF; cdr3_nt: TGTGCCAGCAGTTCGGACTTCCACACAGATACGCAGTATTTT
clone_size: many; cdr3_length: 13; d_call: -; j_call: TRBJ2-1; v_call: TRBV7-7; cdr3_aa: CASSADRYNEQFF; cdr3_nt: TGTGCCAGCAGCGCGGACAGATACAATGAGCAGTTCTTC
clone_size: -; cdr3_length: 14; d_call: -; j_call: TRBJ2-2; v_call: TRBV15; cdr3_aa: CATSWAGGAGELFF; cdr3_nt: TGTGCCACCAGCTGGGCGGGCGGGGCCGGGGAGCTGTTTTTT
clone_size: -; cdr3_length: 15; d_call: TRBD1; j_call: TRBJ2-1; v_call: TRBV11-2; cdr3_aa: CASSLAGGVGNEQFF; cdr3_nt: TGTGCCAGCAGCTTAGCAGGGGGCGTTGGGAATGAGCAGTTCTTC
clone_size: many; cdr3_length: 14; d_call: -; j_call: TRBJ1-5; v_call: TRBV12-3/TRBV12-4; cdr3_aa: CASSLGGGRQPQHF; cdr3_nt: TGTGCCAGCAGTCTTGGGGGGGGAAGACAGCCCCAGCATTTT
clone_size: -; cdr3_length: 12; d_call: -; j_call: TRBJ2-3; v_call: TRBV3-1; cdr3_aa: CASSPGPGPQYF; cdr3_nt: TGTGCCAGCAGCCCCGGACCCGGACCGCAGTATTTT
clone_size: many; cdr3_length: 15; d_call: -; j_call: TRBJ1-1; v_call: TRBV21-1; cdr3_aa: CASINRGALDTEAFF; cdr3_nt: TGTGCCAGCATAAACAGAGGAGCCTTGGACACTGAAGCTTTCTTT
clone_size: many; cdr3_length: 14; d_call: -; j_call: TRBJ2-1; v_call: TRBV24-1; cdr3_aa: CATSSLGPYNEQFF; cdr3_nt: TGTGCCACCAGTTCGCTAGGACCATACAATGAGCAGTTCTTC
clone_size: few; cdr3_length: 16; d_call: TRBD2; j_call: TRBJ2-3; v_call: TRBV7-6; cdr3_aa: CASSSRGTSGTDTQYF; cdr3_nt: TGTGCCAGCAGCTCACGCGGGACTAGCGGCACAGATACGCAGTATTTT